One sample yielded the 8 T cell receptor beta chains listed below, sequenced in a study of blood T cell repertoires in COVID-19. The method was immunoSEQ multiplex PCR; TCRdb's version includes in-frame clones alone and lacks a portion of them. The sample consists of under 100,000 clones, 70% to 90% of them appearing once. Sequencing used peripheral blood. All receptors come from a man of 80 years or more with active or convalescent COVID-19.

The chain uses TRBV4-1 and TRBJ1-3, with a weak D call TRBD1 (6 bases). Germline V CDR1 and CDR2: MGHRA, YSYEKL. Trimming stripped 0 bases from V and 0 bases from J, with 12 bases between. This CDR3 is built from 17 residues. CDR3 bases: TGCGCCAGCAGCCAAGATCGGACAGCCAACTCTGGAAACACCATATATTTT. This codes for CASSQDRTANSGNTIYF.

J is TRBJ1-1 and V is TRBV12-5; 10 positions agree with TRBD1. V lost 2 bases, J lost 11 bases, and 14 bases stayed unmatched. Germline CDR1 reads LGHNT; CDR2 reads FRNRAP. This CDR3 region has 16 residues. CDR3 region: CASGLRRGQGWITAFF. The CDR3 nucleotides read TGTGCTAGTGGTTTGCGCCGGGGACAGGGGTGGATTACGGCTTTCTTT.

CDR3 sequence (DNA): TGTGCCAGCAGCGGGGGCAATCAGCCCCAGCATTTT. The encoded protein is CASSGGNQPQHF. The V call is TRBV2, the J call TRBJ1-5; the D is unclear. Germline-derived CDR1 and CDR2 are SNHLY and FYNNEI. The V and J ends lost 6 bases and 2 bases respectively, with 5 bases between them. The CDR3 loop spans 12 amino acids.

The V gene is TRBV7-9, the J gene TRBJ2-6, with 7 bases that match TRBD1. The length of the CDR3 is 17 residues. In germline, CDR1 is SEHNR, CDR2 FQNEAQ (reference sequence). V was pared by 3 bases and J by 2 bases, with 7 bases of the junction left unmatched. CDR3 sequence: CASSFGAGGPGANVLTF. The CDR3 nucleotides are TGTGCCAGCAGCTTCGGGGCAGGGGGTCCTGGGGCCAACGTCCTGACTTTC.

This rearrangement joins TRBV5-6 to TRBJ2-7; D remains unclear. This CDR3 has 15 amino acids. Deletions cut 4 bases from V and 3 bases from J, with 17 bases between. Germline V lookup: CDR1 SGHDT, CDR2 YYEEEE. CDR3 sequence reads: CASSRSGWRNYEQYV. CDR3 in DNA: TGTGCCAGCAGCAGGTCGGGTTGGAGAAACTACGAGCAGTACGTC.

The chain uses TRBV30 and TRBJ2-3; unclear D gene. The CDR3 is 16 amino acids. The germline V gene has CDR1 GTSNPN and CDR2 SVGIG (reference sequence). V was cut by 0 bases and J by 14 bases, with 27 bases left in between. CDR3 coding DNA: TGTGCCTGGAGTGTCTTCCCCGCCTTCCAACCCAAACACCCGTATTTT. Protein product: CAWSVFPAFQPKHPYF.

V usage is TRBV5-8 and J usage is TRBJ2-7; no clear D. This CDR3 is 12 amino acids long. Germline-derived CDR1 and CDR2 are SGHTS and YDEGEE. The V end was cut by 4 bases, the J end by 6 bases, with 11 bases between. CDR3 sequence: CASSPRRSEQYV. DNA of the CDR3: TGTGCCAGCAGCCCTCGGAGAAGCGAGCAGTACGTC.

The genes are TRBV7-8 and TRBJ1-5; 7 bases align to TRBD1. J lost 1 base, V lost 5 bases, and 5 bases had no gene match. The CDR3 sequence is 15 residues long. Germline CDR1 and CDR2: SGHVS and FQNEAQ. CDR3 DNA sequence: TGTGCCAGCAGCCAAAACAGGGGAAGCAATCAGCCCCAGCATTTT. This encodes CASSQNRGSNQPQHF. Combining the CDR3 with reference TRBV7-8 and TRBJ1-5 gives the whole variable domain GAGVSQSPRYKVAKRGQDVALRCDPISGHVSLFWYQQALGQGPEFLTYFQNEAQLDKSGLPSDRFFAERPEGSVSTLKIQRTQQEDSAVYLCASSQNRGSNQPQHFGDGTRLSIL.